The rows below give T cell receptor beta chains drawn from one sample of a study of Ad26.COV2.S vaccination and SARS-CoV-2 variants. The table came from immunoSEQ multiplex PCR; TCRdb's copy has only in-frame clones and leaves some out. The sample records more than 300,000 clones, about 85% being singletons. The material sequenced was peripheral blood, taken in a trial of Ad26.COV2.S vaccine versus placebo. Receptors were obtained from a person between 18 and 59 years old who received the Ad26.COV2.S COVID-19 vaccine or a placebo. The CDR3 runs from the conserved cysteine through the conserved F or W. A D gene is named only where the DNA matches it firmly. Rows give clone size only sometimes, using once, few, many, or a class for an expanded clone.

clone size	V gene	D gene	J gene	CDR3 DNA	CDR3 protein
NA	TRBV28	NA	TRBJ2-7	TGTGCCAGCAGTTCCAATTTGGGGGAGCAGTACTTC	CASSSNLGEQYF
NA	TRBV6-5	TRBD2	TRBJ2-7	TGTGCCAGCAGCCTAGTGCGGGGGGGCCGGGACGAGCAGTACTTC	CASSLVRGGRDEQYF
NA	TRBV7-9	TRBD1	TRBJ1-2	TGTGCCAGCAGCAGGGACAGCGTCATTTATGGCTACACCTTC	CASSRDSVIYGYTF
NA	TRBV5-1	NA	TRBJ2-7	TGCGCCAGCAGCTTTGAGTGGGGGACCGTCCCCTACGAGCAGTACTTC	CASSFEWGTVPYEQYF
NA	TRBV6-1	NA	TRBJ2-1	TGTGCCAGCAGTGAAGGGGTGTCCTTACACAATGAGCAGTTCTTC	CASSEGVSLHNEQFF
NA	TRBV5-4	NA	TRBJ2-1	TGTGCCAGCAGCTCACAAATTGCAAGTGGCCTAATCCTCTTC	CASSSQIASGLILF
NA	TRBV7-2	NA	TRBJ2-7	TGTGCCAGCAGCTTATACCAGACCTCCCACGAGCAGTACTTC	CASSLYQTSHEQYF
NA	TRBV7-8	TRBD2	TRBJ2-1	TGTGCCAGCAGCCCCCTGATCCTAGCGGGGCCTTTCTTC	CASSPLILAGPFF
NA	TRBV12-5	NA	TRBJ2-5	TGTGCTAGTGGTCGCCCGGGCCTAGGGGAGACCCAGTACTTC	CASGRPGLGETQYF
NA	TRBV6-5	NA	TRBJ2-3	TGTGCCACCGTCAGGTCCGGGGGTGGGGATACGCAGTATTTT	CATVRSGGGDTQYF
NA	TRBV4-2	TRBD2	TRBJ2-7	TGTGCCAGCAGCCCTTCGGGTAGCGGGGTTTTTGGCGAGCAGTACTTC	CASSPSGSGVFGEQYF
NA	TRBV6-1	NA	TRBJ1-2	TGTGCCAGCAGTGAAGCTTCCGACTATGGCTACACCTTC	CASSEASDYGYTF
NA	TRBV27	TRBD1	TRBJ2-7	TGTGCCAGCAGTTACGCCGGGACAGGGGGCTACGAGCAGTACTTC	CASSYAGTGGYEQYF
NA	TRBV9	NA	TRBJ2-2	TGTGCCAGCAGCGTAGTGGGGGGAAACACCGGGGAGCTGTTTTTT	CASSVVGGNTGELFF
NA	TRBV19	TRBD1	TRBJ2-5	TGTGCCAGTAGTACGTCAGGGGGCTGGGGGGAGACCCAGTACTTC	CASSTSGGWGETQYF
NA	TRBV12-3/TRBV12-4	NA	TRBJ2-7	TGTGCCAGCAGTTTACTGGTTAGTAGCGAGCAGTACTTC	CASSLLVSSEQYF
NA	TRBV5-4	NA	TRBJ2-7	TGTGCCAGCAGCTCCGGACAGATCTACGAGCAGTACTTC	CASSSGQIYEQYF
NA	TRBV12-3/TRBV12-4	TRBD1	TRBJ1-1	TGTGCCAGCAGTGGGACAGGCCGCGAAGCTTTCTTT	CASSGTGREAFF
NA	TRBV24-1	TRBD1	TRBJ2-3	TGTGCCACCAGTGATACGGGACAGGGCACAGATACGCAGTATTTT	CATSDTGQGTDTQYF
NA	TRBV19	TRBD1	TRBJ1-2	TGTGCCAGTAGTCTCGGACAGGGTTGGAATGGCTACACCTTC	CASSLGQGWNGYTF
NA	TRBV7-7	TRBD2	TRBJ2-3	TGTGCTAGCAGCCCCCGGACTAGCGGCACAGATACGCAGTATTTT	CASSPRTSGTDTQYF
NA	TRBV7-6	NA	TRBJ2-6	TGTGCCAGCAGCCCAGAACGATCTCCTGGGGCCAACGTCCTGACTTTC	CASSPERSPGANVLTF
NA	TRBV5-6	NA	TRBJ2-6	TGTGCCAGCAGCTTTCCGGGGGCTGGGGCCAACGTCCTGACTTTC	CASSFPGAGANVLTF
NA	TRBV5-1	NA	TRBJ1-4	TGCGCCAGCAGCGCGGGACGGATTCAAAATGAAAAACTGTTTTTT	CASSAGRIQNEKLFF
NA	TRBV5-4	NA	TRBJ2-7	TGTGCCAGCAGCCCCATGGGGGGCTCAAGGTACTTC	CASSPMGGSRYF
once	TRBV2	TRBD1	TRBJ2-5	TGTGCCAGCAGCTCCCAGCCGGGGACAGGGGGCTTTCTAGAGACCCAGTACTTC	CASSSQPGTGGFLETQYF
once	TRBV19	NA	TRBJ1-5	TGTGCCAGTAGGTCCAGGGTCGGGGGCAATCAGCCCCAGCATTTT	CASRSRVGGNQPQHF
NA	TRBV14	NA	TRBJ2-5	TGTGCCAGCAGCCAAGGCTCGGACTTCTTTGGGGAGACCCAGTACTTC	CASSQGSDFFGETQYF
NA	TRBV6-5	NA	TRBJ2-3	TGTGCCAGCAACCACTGGGAAACAGATACGCAGTATTTT	CASNHWETDTQYF
NA	TRBV6-5	TRBD1	TRBJ1-3	TGTGCCAGCAGTTACTCTGGGACAGGGGGCGGGAACACCATATATTTT	CASSYSGTGGGNTIYF
NA	TRBV28	TRBD2	TRBJ2-5	TGTGCCAGCAGCACCAGACTAGCGGGGGGCCAAGAGACCCAGTACTTC	CASSTRLAGGQETQYF
NA	TRBV5-1	NA	TRBJ2-3	TGCGCCAGCAGCCCTCAGGGGGGGAGAGATACGCAGTATTTT	CASSPQGGRDTQYF
once	TRBV28	NA	TRBJ1-2	TGTGCCAGCAGTTTAAATGATCGGGGGGCGCTTGGCTACACCTTC	CASSLNDRGALGYTF
NA	TRBV19	TRBD1	TRBJ2-3	TGTGCCAGTAGTACCCGGGACAGGGGTTCAGATACGCAGTATTTT	CASSTRDRGSDTQYF
NA	TRBV11-2	NA	TRBJ1-5	TGTGCCAGCAGCTTAACAGCCGGTCAGCCCCAGCATTTT	CASSLTAGQPQHF
NA	TRBV7-6	TRBD1	TRBJ2-1	TGTGCCAGCAGCTTTCGTCAGGGGGCGAATAATGAGCAGTTCTTC	CASSFRQGANNEQFF
NA	TRBV5-6	TRBD2	TRBJ2-7	TGTGCCAGCAGCTTTAGCGGGGGGCCGAGTATCTCCCCGTACGAGCAGTACTTC	CASSFSGGPSISPYEQYF
few	TRBV7-9	TRBD1	TRBJ2-7	TGTGCCAGCAGCAAAGTGGGGTCTCCTCGGACAGGTCACTACGAGCAGTACTTC	CASSKVGSPRTGHYEQYF
NA	TRBV5-5	TRBD1	TRBJ1-1	TGTGCCAGCAGCCGAACGCTAGGACAGGGGGACACTGAAGCTTTCTTT	CASSRTLGQGDTEAFF
NA	TRBV5-1	NA	TRBJ2-3	TGCGCCAGCAGCTTGGCAGGGGCACCTAGCACAGATACGCAGTATTTT	CASSLAGAPSTDTQYF
NA	TRBV28	TRBD1	TRBJ2-7	TGTGCCAGCCGGGACAGGGTCTACGAGCAGTACTTC	CASRDRVYEQYF
NA	TRBV20-1	TRBD1	TRBJ1-5	TGCAGTGCTAGTGCACAGGGGGGCAATCAGCCCCAGCATTTT	CSASAQGGNQPQHF
NA	TRBV11-2	NA	TRBJ1-6	TGTGCCAGCAGCCATAACCCCCAATCACCCCTCCACTTT	CASSHNPQSPLHF
NA	TRBV20-1	NA	TRBJ1-5	TGCAGTGCTAGTCCAGATAGCAATCAGCCCCAGCATTTT	CSASPDSNQPQHF
NA	TRBV28	NA	TRBJ2-4	TGTGCCAGCAGTTTTCCGTACCGGCCGTTAGCCAAAAACATTCAGTACTTC	CASSFPYRPLAKNIQYF
NA	TRBV28	NA	TRBJ2-5	TGTGCCAGCAGTTTGGCGCGGACTGGGCGCCAAGAGACCCAGTACTTC	CASSLARTGRQETQYF
NA	TRBV19	TRBD1	TRBJ2-7	TGTGCCAGTAGTACACCGGGACAGGGCTCCTACGAGCAGTACTTC	CASSTPGQGSYEQYF
NA	TRBV18	TRBD1	TRBJ1-1	TGTGCCAGCTCACCCGTCGGACAGGGAATGAACACTGAAGCTTTCTTT	CASSPVGQGMNTEAFF
NA	TRBV18	NA	TRBJ1-2	TGTGCCAGCTCACCGCCCGGCCGGGGGGAGAACTATGGCTACACCTTC	CASSPPGRGENYGYTF
NA	TRBV6-5	NA	TRBJ1-5	TGTGCCAGCAGTTACTCGATGAATCAGCCCCAGCATTTT	CASSYSMNQPQHF
once	TRBV29-1	TRBD1	TRBJ1-1	TGCAGCGCTAACCCCGGGACAGGGAACACTGAAGCTTTCTTT	CSANPGTGNTEAFF
NA	TRBV28	NA	TRBJ1-5	TGTGCCAGCAGGGACGCCAATAGCAATCAGCCCCAGCATTTT	CASRDANSNQPQHF
NA	TRBV9	NA	TRBJ1-2	TGTGCCAGCAGCGTTCAGGAGACTGCGTGGCTGGGCTACACCTTC	CASSVQETAWLGYTF
NA	TRBV30	NA	TRBJ1-1	TGTGCCTGGAGCGAGACTGAAGCTTTCTTT	CAWSETEAFF
NA	TRBV6-5	NA	TRBJ1-2	TGTGCCAGCAGTTACTCGAGGCGCGGCAGGGCTACCTTC	CASSYSRRGRATF
NA	TRBV7-2	TRBD2	TRBJ2-3	TGTGCCAGCAGCTTGGGACTAGCGGGGTCTGGGATTGATACGCAGTATTTT	CASSLGLAGSGIDTQYF
NA	TRBV6-5	TRBD1	TRBJ2-3	TGTGCCAGCTCAGGGGGTGACACAGATACGCAGTATTTT	CASSGGDTDTQYF